This T cell receptor (beta chain) was captured by sequencing in a study of Graves' ophthalmopathy and Graves' hyperthyroidism. Many counts were recorded for this clonotype. The study amplified TCR beta CDR3 regions using RNA transcripts. HTBI-primed RT-PCR formed the first round, and a multiplex PCR formed the second. TCRdb reprocessed the multiplex PCR reads with MiXCR, giving one entry per CDR3 protein. The sample includes 300,000 to 450,000 distinct CDR3 sequences, about a sixth of them seen just once. The CDR3 has 13 amino acids. The V and J ends lost 3 bases and 11 bases, in that order; junction bases with no gene match: 8. CDR1 is MNHNS, CDR2 SASEGT, per germline.

Sequencing was carried out using peripheral blood. This sequence was found in an adult woman with stable Graves' hyperthyroidism. This chain joins TRBV6-1 and TRBJ1-2, with TRBD1 matching 8 bases. The CDR3 sequence: CASSDTRRTGYTF. The CDR3 DNA follows: TGTGCCAGCAGTGACACACGAAGGACAGGGTACACCTTC.